This paragraph reports one T cell receptor beta chain. Its antigen is unidentified. CDR1 is MNHEY, CDR2 SMNVEV, per germline (reference sequence). CDR3 length: 16 residues. Trimming took 2 bases from V and 2 from J; bases not matched to a gene: 2. The immunoSEQ assay was version 4, run in survey mode. Genomic DNA was diluted to 7.5 to 10 ng/uL, up to about 1 ug per sample. Measured with immunoSEQ multiplex PCR; TCRdb has only the in-frame clones, and not every one. Among 19,000 or so clones, 55% to 65% were seen once, and the ten largest hold approximately 2%. The stimulus was an HIV-1 Gag 15-mer peptide pool, around 1.1 ug/peptide/mL. CD4+ T cells upregulating both CD40 ligand and CD69 were sorted as responding cells. Donors were HIV-1-infected adults who began suppressive ART during chronic infection. The data were obtained in a study of persistence of HIV-infected CD4 T cells. General study points: TCR oligoclonality correlated with proviral oligoclonality in the same sorted populations.

The sequencing used CD4+ T cells sorted from PBMCs after roughly 18-hour stimulation, collected from a patient who received antiretroviral therapy. J is TRBJ2-3 and V is TRBV27; 12 bases are shared with TRBD2. This receptor was taken from an adult woman with HIV who was CMV-seropositive. CDR3 region: CASSLASGGATDTQYF. For the CDR3, the DNA is TGTGCCAGCAGTTTAGCTAGCGGGGGGGCCACAGATACGCAGTATTTT.